Following are 5 T cell receptor beta chains from one sample sequenced in a study of blood T cell repertoires in COVID-19. Sequencing was performed with immunoSEQ multiplex PCR; in TCRdb, only in-frame clones are kept and a portion is missing. This sample carries roughly 230,000 clones, approximately 88% of them seen once, and the ten largest clones take about 27%. Sequencing was done on a sample of peripheral blood. These receptors were obtained from a man between 35 and 55 years old with acute or convalescent COVID-19.

The chain is built from TRBV27 and TRBJ2-2, with D possibly TRBD2 on 6 matching bases. V lost 1 base, J lost 1 base, and 16 bases lay in between. Germline V gene data show CDR1 as MNHEY and CDR2 as SMNVEV (reference sequence). The CDR3 length is 18 residues. CDR3 sequence: CASSLFGVRGWNTGELFF. The CDR3 bases are TGTGCCAGCAGTTTATTTGGTGTGCGGGGCTGGAACACCGGGGAGCTGTTTTTT.

This chain uses TRBV2 with TRBJ2-3; 7 bases line up with TRBD1. V lost 10 bases, J lost 0 bases, and 10 bases stayed unmatched. Germline V gives CDR1 SNHLY, CDR2 FYNNEI. The CDR3 runs 15 residues. For the CDR3, the DNA is TGTGCCACCGTCACGGGGACAGCTAGCACAGATACGCAGTATTTT. Its protein product is CATVTGTASTDTQYF.

The rearrangement uses TRBV3-1 (or the pseudogene TRBV3-2) and TRBJ1-1, with TRBD1 as a possible D gene (5 bases). From germline, CDR1 is LGHDT and CDR2 YNNKEL (reference sequence). Trimming removed 4 bases at V and 0 bases at J, with 18 bases between. The CDR3 runs 17 residues. CDR3 region: CASSLVQGRAMNTEAFF. The CDR3 nucleotides are TGTGCCAGCAGCCTTGTCCAGGGTCGTGCAATGAACACTGAAGCTTTCTTT.

CDR3 DNA: TGCGCCAGCAGCCAAGATATTTTCAGCGGTGGCTACACCTTC. Translation gives CASSQDIFSGGYTF. The gene calls are TRBV4-3 and TRBJ1-2; no clear D gene. CDR1 LGHNA and CDR2 YSLEER come from the germline V gene. The CDR3 consists of 14 residues. Trimming stripped 0 bases from V and 7 bases from J, with 12 bases between.

A remark on this clone: Sequence at one end of the junction differs from germline and may be a read error. The gene calls are TRBV6-6 and TRBJ1-1, with D perhaps TRBD1 (5 bases). This CDR3 is built from 13 residues. Germline CDR1 and CDR2: MNHNY and SVGAGI (reference sequence). CDR3 amino acids: CVSSYGANTEAFF. Here the CDR3 DNA reads TGTGTCAGCAGTTACGGGGCGAACACTGAAGCTTTCTTT.